These 21 T cell receptor beta chains originate from one sample sequenced in a study of shared clonotypes between healthy human individuals (dated by TCRdb to 2018 to 2021). The library was obtained by the immunoSEQ multiplex PCR assay. Here the immuneACCESS table is served through TCRdb, limited to in-frame sequences with V and J called. Missing clones are a known gap in these copies; in checked studies unresolved V genes cover under half, and the rest lacks a known reason. This sample comprises 2 million to 3 million clones, approximately 92% of them detected only once. Of the sample, 0.14% is held by the ten largest clones. The sequenced sample was naive CD4+ T cells sorted from blood. The cell subset or site label of this sample denotes: CD45RA+ positively selected. The receptor source for this set is a man aged 18 to 30 in good health.

This sequence joins TRBV29-1 and TRBJ2-3, with D perhaps given as TRBD1 or TRBD2 (5 bases each). Trimming cost V 5 bases and J 2 bases, with 14 bases left between them. The length of the CDR3 is 14 residues. Germline CDR1 reads SQVTM; CDR2 reads ANQGSEA. The CDR3 sequence is CSVTGLPFTDTQYF. DNA of the CDR3: TGCAGCGTTACGGGGCTCCCCTTCACAGATACGCAGTATTTT.

This sequence joins TRBV19 and TRBJ2-1; the match to TRBD2 covers 7 bases. The CDR3 is 15 amino acids. V shed 7 bases and J 9 bases; nucleotides not matched to a gene: 15. Germline values: CDR1 LNHDA, CDR2 SQIVND (reference sequence). For the CDR3, the DNA is TGTGCCAGTACCACGACCGGGACTAACCTCGTTGAGCAGTTCTTC. The encoded protein is CASTTTGTNLVEQFF.

The gene calls are TRBV4-1 and TRBJ2-7; D not resolved. The V gene lost 5 bases and the J gene lost 0 bases, with 14 bases spanning the gap. Germline V gene data show CDR1 as MGHRA and CDR2 as YSYEKL. The CDR3 runs 15 residues. This CDR3 reads CASSRVDSSSYEQYF. The CDR3 DNA follows: TGCGCCAGCAGCAGAGTGGATTCGAGCTCCTACGAGCAGTACTTC.

The chain has TRBV4-1 and TRBJ2-7, with TRBD1 identical over 9 bases. V trimming: 4 bases; J trimming: 5 bases; junction bases outside the gene matches: 9. This CDR3 spans 15 amino acids. CDR1 and CDR2 from the germline V gene are MGHRA and YSYEKL. CDR3 amino acids: CASSRPGQGSDEQYF. CDR3 coding DNA: TGCGCCAGCAGCCGTCCGGGACAGGGAAGCGACGAGCAGTACTTC.

The J gene is TRBJ2-1, the V gene TRBV6-5, with D perhaps matching TRBD2 (7 bases). CDR1 and CDR2 from the germline V gene are MNHEY and SVGAGI. Trimming pared 6 bases from V and 3 bases from J, leaving 12 bases between. The CDR3 spans 14 residues. CDR3 in DNA: TGTGCCAGCAGAAGGGGGGGGATCTACAATGAGCAGTTCTTC. Its protein is CASRRGGIYNEQFF.

The chain joins TRBV7-9 to TRBJ1-4, with D unclear. CDR1 is SEHNR and CDR2 is FQNEAQ in the germline V gene (reference sequence). The CDR3 covers 13 residues. V was shortened by 8 bases and J by 4 bases, with 11 bases between the two germline ends. As DNA, the CDR3 is TGTGCCAGCCCTCTGGGGTTTAATGAAAAACTGTTTTTT. It translates to CASPLGFNEKLFF.

This chain connects TRBV6-6 to TRBJ1-5, with 7 bases that match TRBD1. With V trimmed by 6 bases and J by 5 bases, 4 bases remained unmatched. CDR3 length: 13 residues. Germline V gene data show CDR1 as MNHNY and CDR2 as SVGAGI (reference sequence). The CDR3: CASRGQPHQPQHF. The CDR3 DNA sequence: TGTGCCAGCAGGGGACAGCCTCATCAGCCCCAGCATTTT.

The chain carries TRBV10-3 and TRBJ2-1; a possible D gene is TRBD1 (5 bases). Germline assignment: CDR1 ENHRY and CDR2 SYGVKD. V shed 4 bases and J shed 9 bases, with 10 bases lying between them. This CDR3 is built from 12 residues. The CDR3 here is CAISGGPAEQFF. CDR3 nucleotide sequence: TGTGCCATCAGTGGGGGCCCTGCTGAGCAGTTCTTC.

This clone has only a few counts. The V call is TRBV7-9, the J call TRBJ1-1; D is possibly TRBD1 (6 bases). The CDR3 consists of 14 residues. V lost 5 bases and J lost 2, with 12 bases in between. Germline V gene sequence: CDR1 SEHNR, CDR2 FQNEAQ (reference sequence). The DNA of the CDR3 is TGTGCCAGCAGCCCTGACAGGACCAACACTGAAGCTTTCTTT. Its translation: CASSPDRTNTEAFF.

On this clone: Different DNA sequences within this sample yield the same CDR3. This chain uses TRBV30 with TRBJ2-7, with D uncertain. This CDR3 is 10 amino acids long. V was clipped by 5 bases and J by 3 bases, with 5 bases between them. The germline gives CDR1 GTSNPN, CDR2 SVGIG (reference sequence). In DNA form, the CDR3 reads TGTGCCTGGGGAAACTACGAGCAGTACTTC. As protein: CAWGNYEQYF. The full variable domain, rest sourced from reference TRBV30 and TRBJ2-7, is SQTIHQWPATLVQPVGSPLSLECTVEGTSNPNLYWYRQAAGRGLQLLFYSVGIGQISSEVPQNLSASRPQDRQFILSSKKLLLSDSGFYLCAWGNYEQYFGPGTRLTVT.

In DNA form, the CDR3 reads TGTGCCAGCAGCCAGGACAGGGGGCGCGTCAATGAGCAGTTCTTC. Translating it yields CASSQDRGRVNEQFF. This chain links TRBV6-5 with TRBJ2-1, with 11 bases that match TRBD1. The V segment lost 6 bases and the J segment 6 bases; nucleotides outside the gene matches: 7. The CDR3 is 15 amino acids. Germline values: CDR1 MNHEY, CDR2 SVGAGI.

This clone was counted once. V usage is TRBV2 and J usage is TRBJ2-1; 9 bases are shared with TRBD2. CDR3 length: 14 residues. Germline-derived CDR1 and CDR2 are SNHLY and FYNNEI. V shed 6 bases and J 2 bases; nucleotides not matched to a gene: 2. In nucleotides, the CDR3 is TGTGCCAGCAGGGGACTAGCAGCCTACAATGAGCAGTTCTTC. It codes for CASRGLAAYNEQFF.

The chain has TRBV5-4 and TRBJ2-5, with D possibly being TRBD1 or TRBD2 (5 bases each). The CDR3 is 13 residues long. V was clipped by 4 bases and J by 9 bases, with 16 bases between them. CDR1 is SGHNT, CDR2 YYREEE, per germline (reference sequence). CDR3 nucleotide sequence: TGTGCCAGCAGCCATGGTGGGACCCAGCCCCAGTACTTC. This codes for CASSHGGTQPQYF. Complete variable domain (other parts from reference TRBV5-4 and TRBJ2-5): ETGVTQSPTHLIKTRGQQVTLRCSSQSGHNTVSWYQQALGQGPQFIFQYYREEENGRGNFPPRFSGLQFPNYSSELNVNALELDDSALYLCASSHGGTQPQYFGPGTRLLVL.

The rearrangement joins TRBV6-5 to TRBJ2-7; D may match TRBD1 or TRBD2 (5 bases each). This CDR3 spans 15 amino acids. The V end lost 0 bases, the J end lost 4 bases, and 13 bases lay between the germline ends. CDR1 is MNHEY, CDR2 SVGAGI, per germline. The CDR3 DNA sequence: TGTGCCAGCAGTTACTCGAGCAGGGAGAGGTACGAGCAGTACTTC. Protein product: CASSYSSRERYEQYF.

The rearrangement links TRBV30 to TRBJ1-1; D is unresolved. CDR1 is GTSNPN and CDR2 is SVGIG in the germline V gene (reference sequence). The CDR3 is made up of 13 amino acids. Trimming took off 1 base at V and 5 bases at J, with 11 bases between the two ends. CDR3: CAWSAQMRTEAFF. As DNA, the CDR3 is TGTGCCTGGAGTGCTCAGATGAGAACTGAAGCTTTCTTT.

This chain uses TRBV19 with TRBJ1-5; 7 bases map to TRBD1. The V gene's germline CDR1 is LNHDA and CDR2 SQIVND (reference sequence). This CDR3 has 14 residues. The junction had 5 bases not matched to a gene; V was cut back by 6 bases and J by 3 bases. In nucleotides, the CDR3 is TGTGCCAGTAGCTCGACAGGGTACAATCAGCCCCAGCATTTT. Amino acids: CASSSTGYNQPQHF. Drawing the rest from reference TRBV19 and TRBJ1-5, the complete variable domain is DGGITQSPKYLFRKEGQNVTLSCEQNLNHDAMYWYRQDPGQGLRLIYYSQIVNDFQKGDIAEGYSVSREKKESFPLTVTSAQKNPTAFYLCASSSTGYNQPQHFGDGTRLSIL.

The table lists this clone with a count of one. This chain joins TRBV11-3 and TRBJ2-1, with no clear D. Germline loops: CDR1 SGHNT, CDR2 YENEEA. The CDR3 totals 13 residues. Between the trimmed V and J ends, which lost 0 bases and 7 bases, there was a span of 7 bases. Written as DNA, the CDR3 is TGTGCCAGCAGCTTAGACAGGAAAAATGAGCAGTTCTTC. Translated: CASSLDRKNEQFF.

A remark on this clone: Other DNA sequences in this sample translate to the same CDR3. This rearrangement joins TRBV7-2 to TRBJ1-2; TRBD1 aligns across 10 bases. CDR1 is SGHTA, CDR2 FQGNSA, per germline. CDR3 length equals 14 residues. With V trimmed by 4 bases and J by 3 bases, 2 bases remained unmatched. The CDR3 region is CASSYGTGDYGYTF. The CDR3 DNA reads TGTGCCAGCAGCTACGGGACAGGGGACTATGGCTACACCTTC.

Comments on this clone: This sample also contains other DNA sequences that code for the same CDR3. This CDR3 reads CAISEYSGNTIYF. The CDR3 bases are TGTGCCATCAGTGAATACTCTGGAAACACCATATATTTT. This chain links TRBV10-3 with TRBJ1-3; no clear D. Trimming took off 3 bases at V and 0 bases at J, with 3 bases between the two ends. The CDR3 totals 13 residues. Germline lookup yields CDR1 ENHRY and CDR2 SYGVKD.

About this clone: Additional DNA sequences in this sample encode the identical CDR3. The chain is built from TRBV5-1 and TRBJ2-2, with D possibly TRBD1 on 6 matching bases. The CDR3 sequence is 15 residues long. Germline CDR1 reads SGHRS; CDR2 reads YFSETQ. V was cut by 2 bases and J by 3 bases, with 11 bases left in between. The CDR3 sequence is CASSLSRGDTGELFF. Written as DNA, the CDR3 is TGCGCCAGCAGCTTAAGCAGGGGTGACACCGGGGAGCTGTTTTTT.

The rearrangement uses TRBV12-5 and TRBJ2-1; no clear D gene. Trimming pared 1 base from V and 4 bases from J, leaving 8 bases between. Germline V lookup: CDR1 LGHNT, CDR2 FRNRAP. This CDR3 is built from 14 residues. CDR3 nucleotides: TGTGCTAGTGGTTTGGGATCCTGGTACAATGAGCAGTTCTTC. This encodes CASGLGSWYNEQFF.